The source of this T cell receptor beta chain is a study of blood T cell repertoires in COVID-19. Produced via immunoSEQ multiplex PCR; TCRdb's table is partial and in-frame only. The sample carries 100,000 or so clones, around nine tenths recorded once. This clone has just one count. Germline values: CDR1 MNHEY, CDR2 SVGAGI. With V trimmed by 6 bases and J by 8 bases, 8 bases remained unmatched. This CDR3 spans 14 amino acids. This receptor was identified in a man in his sixties or seventies with acute or convalescent COVID-19. Material for sequencing was peripheral blood. The V gene is TRBV6-5, the J gene TRBJ1-4, with 8 bases fitting TRBD1. CDR3 in amino acids: CASSKTGVKEKLFF. CDR3 in DNA: TGTGCCAGCAGCAAGACAGGGGTTAAGGAAAAACTGTTTTTT.